This T cell receptor (beta chain) was captured by sequencing in a study of shared clonotypes between healthy human individuals. On this clone: At one end, the junction sequence differs from germline, possibly due to a read error.

Repertoires were generated with immunoSEQ multiplex PCR, while TCRdb's copy carries only in-frame clones and drops some. Altogether approximately 2.4 million clones are present, around 95% being singletons, with the ten largest covering approximately 0.13%. Healthy and HIV-negative, the adult donors had no recent acute infections or vaccinations. Germline CDR1 is SGHDT and CDR2 is YYEEEE. The CDR3 spans 18 residues. The specimen was naive CD4+ T cells sorted from blood. Subset described: CD45RA+ positively selected. The rearrangement uses TRBV5-6 and TRBJ2-5, with 10 bases identical to TRBD2. The TCR comes from a man between 18 and 35 years old in good health. CDR3 nucleotide sequence: TGTGCCAGCGGCTTGGCCCGGATAGCGGGAGGTCTAGGGGAGACCCAGTACTTC. This codes for CASGLARIAGGLGETQYF.